The 18 T cell receptor beta chains in this list originate from one sample, sequenced in a study of CD8 T cells in ankylosing spondylitis. Study observations and caveats: Seemingly characteristic of ankylosing spondylitis blood was a TCR beta motif consisting of eight highly homologous variants.

The antigens of these receptors remain unknown. TCRdb analysed the 5' RACE reads with MiXCR anew, one entry per CDR3 protein. The sample includes fewer than 650,000 distinct CDR3 sequences, roughly 12% of them seen just once. The source material was blood, either unsorted or a sorted T cell fraction (not recorded which). These receptors all stem from a male donor with ankylosing spondylitis.

There are a few counts of this clonotype. This sequence joins TRBV6-2 or TRBV6-3 and TRBJ2-1, with TRBD2 matching 9 bases. The CDR3 spans 18 residues. Germline CDR1 MNHEY, CDR2 SVGEGT. The junction had 14 bases not matched to a gene; V was cut back by 2 bases and J by 6 bases. The CDR3 DNA is TGTGCCAGCAGTTACACGACTAGCGGTTGGCTGCGGGTCAATGAGCAGTTCTTC. It yields the protein CASSYTTSGWLRVNEQFF.

This clonotype turned up a few times. The rearrangement joins TRBV6-1 to TRBJ2-7, with D possibly TRBD2 on 5 matching bases. From germline, CDR1 is MNHNS and CDR2 SASEGT. V was trimmed by 8 bases and J by 1 base, leaving 9 bases between them. This CDR3 spans 12 amino acids. CDR3 amino acids: CASSTTSYEQYF. The CDR3 DNA sequence: TGTGCCAGCTCGACTACATCCTACGAGCAGTACTTC.

This clonotype was seen a few times. The chain uses TRBV10-2 and TRBJ2-1; TRBD1 agrees at 7 bases. After removal of 3 bases from V and 1 base from J, the junction contained 0 bases not matched to a gene. The CDR3 has 14 amino acids. CDR1 is WSHSY and CDR2 is SAAADI in the germline V gene. This CDR3 reads CASSEQGSYNEQFF. The CDR3 nucleotides read TGCGCCAGCAGTGAACAGGGGTCCTACAATGAGCAGTTCTTC.

This clonotype was detected a few times. This chain connects TRBV7-2 to TRBJ2-1; possible D gene TRBD2, 5 bases. The CDR3 has 14 residues. CDR1 and CDR2 (germline): SGHTA, FQGNSA. Deletions cut 3 bases from V and 4 bases from J, with 10 bases between. Here the CDR3 reads CASSFSVRYNEQFF. CDR3 coding DNA: TGTGCCAGCAGCTTTAGCGTCCGATACAATGAGCAGTTCTTC.

This clonotype was observed a few times. V usage is TRBV5-1 and J usage is TRBJ2-5; the D is unclear. The CDR3 extends over 15 amino acids. V was trimmed by 1 base and J by 3 bases, leaving 13 bases between them. CDR1 SGHRS and CDR2 YFSETQ come from the germline V gene. The CDR3 nucleotides read TGCGCCAGCAGCTTGTTTTTATTGAGCGAAGAGACCCAGTACTTC. Residues: CASSLFLLSEETQYF. Full variable domain (missing parts from reference TRBV5-1 and TRBJ2-5): KAGVTQTPRYLIKTRGQQVTLSCSPISGHRSVSWYQQTPGQGLQFLFEYFSETQRNKGNFPGRFSGRQFSNSRSEMNVSTLELGDSALYLCASSLFLLSEETQYFGPGTRLLVL.

A few counts support this clonotype. This chain joins TRBV7-2 and TRBJ2-1, with a tentative D call TRBD1 (6 bases). The germline gives CDR1 SGHTA, CDR2 FQGNSA. This CDR3 is built from 12 residues. V gave up 7 bases and J gave up 9 bases, with 13 bases separating them. The chain's CDR3 is CASNPQGAEQFF. As DNA, the CDR3 is TGTGCCAGCAACCCACAGGGAGCTGAGCAGTTCTTC.

The chain links TRBV3-1 to TRBJ2-1; weak D call: TRBD2 (5 bases). The CDR3 is made up of 15 amino acids. V was shortened by 3 bases and J by 6 bases, with 15 bases between the two germline ends. Germline V gene lookup returns CDR1 LGHDT and CDR2 YNNKEL (reference sequence). The CDR3 coding sequence is TGTGCCAGCAGCCAGGCTCCGGGGTGGGTCAATGAGCAGTTCTTC. Protein sequence: CASSQAPGWVNEQFF.

The CDR3 here is CASSPDGNYEQYF. The CDR3 nucleotides read TGCGCCAGCAGCCCGGACGGAAACTACGAGCAGTACTTC. The chain carries TRBV5-1 and TRBJ2-7; D remains unclear. Germline V gene sequence: CDR1 SGHRS, CDR2 YFSETQ. Trimming pared 4 bases from V and 3 bases from J, leaving 11 bases between. The CDR3 has 13 residues.

This clonotype has just a few counts. Here the CDR3 reads CSARGLKNGTGPYEQYV. Written as DNA, the CDR3 is TGCAGTGCTAGGGGATTGAAAAACGGGACTGGCCCCTACGAGCAGTACGTC. This chain links TRBV20-1 with TRBJ2-7; tentatively, D is TRBD2 (6 bases). Trimming cost V 3 bases and J 2 bases, with 23 bases left between them. The CDR3 sequence is 17 residues long. Per the germline V gene, CDR1 is DFQATT and CDR2 is SNEGSKA (reference sequence).

This sequence joins TRBV12-3 or TRBV12-4 and TRBJ2-1, with 8 bases lining up with TRBD2. This CDR3 spans 16 amino acids. J lost 7 bases, V lost 5 bases, and 13 bases had no gene match. CDR3 in DNA: TGTGCCAGCAGTGACCTTCGGGAGGGCCTCTATAATGAGCAGTTCTTC. Translating gives CASSDLREGLYNEQFF.

In this sample, this clonotype turned up a few times. The gene calls are TRBV14 and TRBJ1-1; no firm D call. V was cut by 3 bases and J by 8 bases, with 16 bases left in between. Looked up from germline, CDR1 is SGHDN and CDR2 is FVKESK. The CDR3 extends over 14 amino acids. The CDR3 DNA reads TGTGCCAGCAGCCAGAACCCGGATGGCCCAGAAGCTTTCTTT. Protein: CASSQNPDGPEAFF.

This clonotype came up many times. CDR3 residues: CASSQGGTTGTYEQYF. The CDR3 bases are TGCGCCAGCAGCCAAGGGGGGACAACAGGGACTTACGAGCAGTACTTC. V gene TRBV4-1 combines with J gene TRBJ2-7; D may correspond to TRBD1 or TRBD2 (6 bases each). Trimming stripped 1 base from V and 4 bases from J, with 17 bases between. The germline V gene encodes CDR1 MGHRA and CDR2 YSYEKL. The CDR3 consists of 16 residues.

The chain links TRBV7-8 to TRBJ2-5, with TRBD2 as a possible D gene (8 bases). Germline loops: CDR1 SGHVS, CDR2 FQNEAQ. The CDR3 is 17 residues long. V was cut by 5 bases and J by 5 bases, with 24 bases left in between. DNA of the CDR3: TGTGCCAGCAGCCCCAGGGGGGCGGGAGGTCTAAGGGAGACCCAGTACTTC. Protein: CASSPRGAGGLRETQYF. Looking up the rest from reference TRBV7-8 and TRBJ2-5 gives the full variable domain: GAGVSQSPRYKVAKRGQDVALRCDPISGHVSLFWYQQALGQGPEFLTYFQNEAQLDKSGLPSDRFFAERPEGSVSTLKIQRTQQEDSAVYLCASSPRGAGGLRETQYFGPGTRLLVL.

The table lists this clonotype with many counts. The V call is TRBV2, the J call TRBJ2-1; a possible D gene is TRBD1 (6 bases). From germline, CDR1 is SNHLY and CDR2 FYNNEI. V dropped 6 bases and J dropped 9 bases, with 18 bases sitting between them. The CDR3 has 14 residues. The CDR3 DNA reads as TGTGCCAGCAGCGGACAGAGCCTTGGGGGTGAGCAGTTCTTC. Protein: CASSGQSLGGEQFF.

The rearrangement links TRBV5-1 to TRBJ2-5, with 16 nucleotides matching TRBD2. Germline V gene lookup returns CDR1 SGHRS and CDR2 YFSETQ. The CDR3 has 17 residues. Trimming removed 4 bases from V and 2 bases from J; junction bases left unmatched: 5. CDR3 residues: CASSIGTSGRVQETQYF. The CDR3 bases are TGCGCCAGCAGCATCGGGACTAGCGGGAGGGTACAAGAGACCCAGTACTTC.

This clonotype appeared many times. The CDR3 protein is CASSQTAGELFF. In DNA, the CDR3 is TGTGCCAGCAGCCAAACAGCCGGGGAGCTGTTTTTT. The chain uses TRBV3-1 and TRBJ2-2, with no clear D. Germline V gene data show CDR1 as LGHDT and CDR2 as YNNKEL (reference sequence). Trimming took 2 bases from V and 6 from J, leaving 4 bases between them. CDR3 size: 12 residues. Combining the CDR3 with reference TRBV3-1 and TRBJ2-2 gives the whole variable domain DTAVSQTPKYLVTQMGNDKSIKCEQNLGHDTMYWYKQDSKKFLKIMFSYNNKELIINETVPNRFSPKSPDKAHLNLHINSLELGDSAVYFCASSQTAGELFFGEGSRLTVL.

This chain uses TRBV18 with TRBJ2-7, with D perhaps given as TRBD1 or TRBD2 (5 bases each). Germline CDR1 and CDR2: KGHSH and LQKENI. CDR3 length: 14 amino acids. Trimming stripped 7 bases from V and 0 bases from J, with 13 bases between. As DNA, the CDR3 is TGTGCCAGCTTATTGGGACCGACCTCCTACGAGCAGTACTTC. Translated, it gives CASLLGPTSYEQYF. The full variable domain, in which reference TRBV18 and TRBJ2-7 provide the parts outside the CDR3, is NAGVMQNPRHLVRRRGQEARLRCSPMKGHSHVYWYRQLPEEGLKFMVYLQKENIIDESGMPKERFSAEFPKEGPSILRIQQVVRGDSAAYFCASLLGPTSYEQYFGPGTRLTVT.

This clonotype was detected only a few times. The J gene is TRBJ1-1, the V gene TRBV3-1; D possibly corresponds to TRBD1 (6 bases). This CDR3 has 14 residues. Deletions cut 4 bases from V and 0 bases from J, with 9 bases between. Germline CDR1 LGHDT, CDR2 YNNKEL (reference sequence). The CDR3 DNA follows: TGTGCCAGCAGCCTGAGACAGGTGAACACTGAAGCTTTCTTT. It yields the protein CASSLRQVNTEAFF. Complete variable domain (other parts from reference TRBV3-1 and TRBJ1-1): DTAVSQTPKYLVTQMGNDKSIKCEQNLGHDTMYWYKQDSKKFLKIMFSYNNKELIINETVPNRFSPKSPDKAHLNLHINSLELGDSAVYFCASSLRQVNTEAFFGQGTRLTVV.